This T cell receptor beta chain was captured in a study of T cells after yellow fever vaccination. MiXCR was run by TCRdb on the 5' RACE reads, yielding one entry per CDR3 protein. This table has about 230,000 distinct CDR3 sequences, around 6.7% appearing once. This CDR3 has 14 residues. V was pared by 3 bases and J by 3 bases, with 9 bases between. The germline gives CDR1 LNHDA, CDR2 SQIVND (reference sequence). Findings of the study overall: Re-detected after boosting: most primary clones, almost 98% of CD4 and roughly 88% of CD8. Overlap between CD4 and CD8 compartments was detected for a small share of clonotypes. The study noted that FACS-sorted repertoires could contain abundant clonotypes contaminating from the bulk population.

On this clonotype: Its specificity is unknown.

The sample consisted of CD4+ T cells sorted from PBMCs, taken on the day of the yellow fever booster vaccination. The chain is built from TRBV19 and TRBJ1-5, with D perhaps TRBD1 (5 bases). The TCR was taken from a man aged 30 to 39 who received the YFV17D yellow fever vaccine. The CDR3 DNA follows: TGTGCCAGTAGTATCCCACAGGACAATCAGCCCCAGCATTTT. It is translated as CASSIPQDNQPQHF.